This is a list of T cell receptor beta chains from one sample in a study of blood T cell repertoires in COVID-19. Using immunoSEQ multiplex PCR, the repertoire was profiled, and TCRdb retains in-frame clones only, with some absent. The sample lists tens of thousands of clones, roughly 86% occurring once. Sequenced material: peripheral blood. These receptors all come from a man older than 75 with active or convalescent COVID-19. The CDR3 runs from the conserved cysteine through the conserved F or W. Each record gives: CDR3 protein, CDR3 DNA, V gene, clone size, D gene, J gene. D genes are given only for firm matches. Some rows mark clone size as missing; the rest say once, few, many or name a class of expanded clone.

cdr3_aa: CASSQPGQGIRNTIYF; cdr3_nt: TGTGCCAGCAGTCAACCGGGACAGGGAATAAGAAACACCATATATTTT; v_call: TRBV28; clone_size: -; d_call: TRBD1; j_call: TRBJ1-3
cdr3_aa: CASSDFGGRGRGYTF; cdr3_nt: TGTGCCAGCAGCGACTTCGGGGGAAGGGGCCGTGGCTACACCTTC; v_call: TRBV3-1/TRBV3-2; clone_size: -; d_call: -; j_call: TRBJ1-2
cdr3_aa: CASSYSDRTVEKLFF; cdr3_nt: TGTGCCAGCAGTTACTCCGACAGGACGGTGGAAAAACTGTTTTTT; v_call: TRBV6-5; clone_size: once; d_call: -; j_call: TRBJ1-4
cdr3_aa: CASSWGLAGPHPPSDTQYF; cdr3_nt: TGTGCCAGCAGCTGGGGACTAGCGGGTCCCCACCCCCCCAGCGATACGCAGTATTTT; v_call: TRBV11-3; clone_size: -; d_call: TRBD2; j_call: TRBJ2-3
cdr3_aa: CASSIDRMNTEAFF; cdr3_nt: TGTGCCAGTAGTATAGACAGAATGAACACTGAAGCTTTCTTT; v_call: TRBV19; clone_size: -; d_call: -; j_call: TRBJ1-1
cdr3_aa: CASSTSIADTQYF; cdr3_nt: TGTGCCAGTAGTACTTCCATAGCGGATACGCAGTATTTT; v_call: TRBV19; clone_size: -; d_call: -; j_call: TRBJ2-3
cdr3_aa: CASSQERVRSNSPLHF; cdr3_nt: TGTGCCAGCAGCCAAGAGAGGGTAAGAAGTAATTCACCCCTCCACTTT; v_call: TRBV4-2; clone_size: -; d_call: -; j_call: TRBJ1-6
cdr3_aa: CASSRDKYSTDTQYF; cdr3_nt: TGTGCCAGCAGTCGGGATAAATATAGCACAGATACGCAGTATTTT; v_call: TRBV2; clone_size: -; d_call: -; j_call: TRBJ2-3
cdr3_aa: CASSLGTGGSNYGYTF; cdr3_nt: TGTGCCAGCAGTTTAGGGACAGGGGGTTCTAACTATGGCTACACCTTC; v_call: TRBV27; clone_size: -; d_call: TRBD1; j_call: TRBJ1-2
cdr3_aa: CASSLAGLEKLFF; cdr3_nt: TGTGCCAGTTCCCTAGCGGGCCTCGAAAAACTGTTTTTT; v_call: TRBV19; clone_size: few; d_call: -; j_call: TRBJ1-4
cdr3_aa: CASSESRRGEAFF; cdr3_nt: TGCGCCAGCAGTGAGTCACGGCGCGGAGAAGCTTTCTTT; v_call: TRBV10-1; clone_size: -; d_call: -; j_call: TRBJ1-1
cdr3_aa: CASGRTGSTGELFF; cdr3_nt: TGTGCCAGCGGTAGGACAGGGAGTACCGGGGAGCTGTTTTTT; v_call: TRBV6-5; clone_size: -; d_call: TRBD1; j_call: TRBJ2-2
cdr3_aa: CASSLQGPTNYGYTF; cdr3_nt: TGTGCCAGTAGTCTCCAGGGTCCCACTAACTATGGCTACACCTTC; v_call: TRBV19; clone_size: -; d_call: -; j_call: TRBJ1-2
cdr3_aa: CASRKGASNTEAFF; cdr3_nt: TGCGCCAGCAGAAAGGGGGCGTCGAACACTGAAGCTTTCTTT; v_call: TRBV23-1; clone_size: -; d_call: TRBD1; j_call: TRBJ1-1
cdr3_aa: CSVGDRGYYGYTF; cdr3_nt: TGCAGCGTGGGAGACAGGGGCTACTATGGCTACACCTTC; v_call: TRBV29-1; clone_size: -; d_call: TRBD1; j_call: TRBJ1-2
cdr3_aa: CASSEMGLAGFSGDLDTQYF; cdr3_nt: TGTGCCAGCAGTGAAATGGGACTAGCGGGGTTTAGCGGAGATTTGGATACGCAGTATTTT; v_call: TRBV6-1; clone_size: -; d_call: TRBD2; j_call: TRBJ2-3
cdr3_aa: CASSLVQSVETQYF; cdr3_nt: TGTGCCAGCAGTTTAGTACAGAGTGTAGAGACCCAGTACTTC; v_call: TRBV28; clone_size: -; d_call: -; j_call: TRBJ2-5
cdr3_aa: CASSRSLIGTGVGNTIYF; cdr3_nt: TGCGCCAGCAGCCGCTCACTGATTGGGACAGGGGTAGGAAACACCATATATTTT; v_call: TRBV4-1; clone_size: -; d_call: TRBD1; j_call: TRBJ1-3
cdr3_aa: CASSAGRGDYGYTF; cdr3_nt: TGCGCCAGCAGCGCGGGACGGGGGGACTATGGCTACACCTTC; v_call: TRBV5-1; clone_size: -; d_call: -; j_call: TRBJ1-2
cdr3_aa: CASSTVGTGAYGYTF; cdr3_nt: TGTGCCAGTAGTACTGTAGGGACAGGCGCCTATGGCTACACCTTC; v_call: TRBV19; clone_size: once; d_call: TRBD1; j_call: TRBJ1-2
cdr3_aa: CATSDRRTVETQYF; cdr3_nt: TGTGCCACCAGTGATAGAAGGACAGTGGAGACCCAGTACTTC; v_call: TRBV24-1; clone_size: -; d_call: -; j_call: TRBJ2-5
cdr3_aa: CASSPPVLAGSSSYNEQFF; cdr3_nt: TGTGCCAGCAGCCCCCCGGTACTAGCGGGGTCCAGCTCCTACAATGAGCAGTTCTTC; v_call: TRBV7-9; clone_size: -; d_call: TRBD2; j_call: TRBJ2-1
cdr3_aa: CASSPREGRSYNEQFF; cdr3_nt: TGTGCCAGCTCACCGCGGGAGGGCCGCTCCTACAATGAGCAGTTCTTC; v_call: TRBV18; clone_size: few; d_call: TRBD2; j_call: TRBJ2-1
cdr3_aa: CSGGLAGGTGELFF; cdr3_nt: TGCAGCGGAGGACTAGCGGGAGGAACCGGGGAGCTGTTTTTT; v_call: TRBV29-1; clone_size: -; d_call: TRBD2; j_call: TRBJ2-2
cdr3_aa: CASSPSGSLYNEQFF; cdr3_nt: TGTGCCAGCTCACCTAGCGGGAGCCTCTACAATGAGCAGTTCTTC; v_call: TRBV18; clone_size: -; d_call: TRBD2; j_call: TRBJ2-1
cdr3_aa: CASNQHGERQETQYF; cdr3_nt: TGTGCCAGCAACCAACACGGGGAACGCCAAGAGACCCAGTACTTC; v_call: TRBV11-1; clone_size: -; d_call: -; j_call: TRBJ2-5
cdr3_aa: CASSSDRGLAEAFF; cdr3_nt: TGTGCCAGCAGCTCGGACAGGGGATTAGCTGAAGCTTTCTTT; v_call: TRBV7-2; clone_size: -; d_call: TRBD1; j_call: TRBJ1-1
cdr3_aa: CASSDEGLAGGSYNEQFF; cdr3_nt: TGTGCCAGCAGTGACGAGGGACTAGCGGGAGGCTCCTACAATGAGCAGTTCTTC; v_call: TRBV6-4; clone_size: -; d_call: TRBD2; j_call: TRBJ2-1
cdr3_aa: CASTVTGDRYTQPQHF; cdr3_nt: TGCGCCAGCACCGTGACCGGGGACAGGTATACTCAGCCCCAGCATTTT; v_call: TRBV10-2; clone_size: -; d_call: TRBD1; j_call: TRBJ1-5
cdr3_aa: CASSESFGGFGSTYGYTF; cdr3_nt: TGCGCCAGCAGTGAGTCTTTCGGGGGTTTTGGGAGTACCTATGGCTACACCTTC; v_call: TRBV10-2; clone_size: -; d_call: -; j_call: TRBJ1-2
cdr3_aa: CASSTRGNSPLHF; cdr3_nt: TGTGCCAGCAGCACCAGGGGTAATTCACCCCTCCACTTT; v_call: TRBV5-8; clone_size: once; d_call: -; j_call: TRBJ1-6
cdr3_aa: CASSLDRRLAGGSYNEQFF; cdr3_nt: TGTGCCAGCAGCTTAGATAGGCGCCTAGCGGGAGGCTCCTACAATGAGCAGTTCTTC; v_call: TRBV11-2; clone_size: -; d_call: TRBD2; j_call: TRBJ2-1
cdr3_aa: CASSKFRDRGGEKLFF; cdr3_nt: TGTGCCAGCAGCAAATTCCGAGATAGGGGAGGTGAAAAACTGTTTTTT; v_call: TRBV21-1; clone_size: few; d_call: -; j_call: TRBJ1-4
cdr3_aa: CASRVPQGGSGANVLTF; cdr3_nt: TGCGCCAGCAGGGTACCCCAGGGGGGCTCTGGGGCCAACGTCCTGACTTTC; v_call: TRBV5-1; clone_size: -; d_call: -; j_call: TRBJ2-6
cdr3_aa: CASRSYGRGSYSNQPQHF; cdr3_nt: TGTGCCAGTAGGTCCTACGGCAGGGGATCCTATAGCAATCAGCCCCAGCATTTT; v_call: TRBV19; clone_size: -; d_call: -; j_call: TRBJ1-5
cdr3_aa: CASSLAWGDSPLHF; cdr3_nt: TGCGCCAGCAGCTTGGCTTGGGGGGATTCACCCCTCCACTTT; v_call: TRBV5-1; clone_size: -; d_call: -; j_call: TRBJ1-6
cdr3_aa: CASSQTGIGGEKLFF; cdr3_nt: TGTGCCAGCAGCCAAACTGGGATAGGGGGTGAAAAACTGTTTTTT; v_call: TRBV3-1/TRBV3-2; clone_size: -; d_call: -; j_call: TRBJ1-4
cdr3_aa: CASSRQRNNQPQHF; cdr3_nt: TGTGCCAGTAGCCGACAGCGAAACAATCAGCCCCAGCATTTT; v_call: TRBV19; clone_size: -; d_call: -; j_call: TRBJ1-5
cdr3_aa: CASSPGQGRNTIYF; cdr3_nt: TGTGCCAGCAGCCCGGGACAGGGTAGAAACACCATATATTTT; v_call: TRBV5-6; clone_size: -; d_call: TRBD1; j_call: TRBJ1-3
cdr3_aa: CASASGELRNTEAFF; cdr3_nt: TGCGCCAGCGCCTCCGGGGAACTGAGGAACACTGAAGCTTTCTTT; v_call: TRBV10-2; clone_size: few; d_call: -; j_call: TRBJ1-1
cdr3_aa: CASSEGGPGGADYNEQFF; cdr3_nt: TGTGCCAGCAGTGAAGGTGGGCCGGGGGGGGCTGACTACAATGAGCAGTTCTTC; v_call: TRBV6-1; clone_size: -; d_call: TRBD2; j_call: TRBJ2-1
cdr3_aa: CASSSSGRHNQPQHF; cdr3_nt: TGTGCCAGCAGTTCCTCGGGCAGACACAATCAGCCCCAGCATTTT; v_call: TRBV6-6; clone_size: -; d_call: -; j_call: TRBJ1-5
cdr3_aa: CASSLTDPGKNIQYF; cdr3_nt: TGTGCCAGCAGTTTAACAGACCCTGGCAAAAACATTCAGTACTTC; v_call: TRBV28; clone_size: -; d_call: -; j_call: TRBJ2-4
cdr3_aa: CATSRVRAGREEQFF; cdr3_nt: TGTGCCACCAGCAGAGTCAGGGCGGGAAGGGAAGAGCAGTTCTTC; v_call: TRBV15; clone_size: -; d_call: -; j_call: TRBJ2-1
cdr3_aa: CATSRDQGGGGLEDTQYF; cdr3_nt: TGTGCCACCAGCAGAGATCAGGGAGGGGGAGGGCTTGAAGATACGCAGTATTTT; v_call: TRBV15; clone_size: -; d_call: -; j_call: TRBJ2-3
cdr3_aa: CASSFIYGQGQETQYF; cdr3_nt: TGTGCCAGCAGCTTCATTTATGGACAGGGTCAAGAGACCCAGTACTTC; v_call: TRBV11-1; clone_size: -; d_call: TRBD1; j_call: TRBJ2-5
cdr3_aa: CASSLRGRARGSTDRGEAFF; cdr3_nt: TGTGCCAGCAGTTTGCGGGGCCGAGCCAGGGGGAGCACAGATAGGGGTGAAGCTTTCTTT; v_call: TRBV27; clone_size: -; d_call: TRBD1; j_call: TRBJ1-1
cdr3_aa: CASNVGGGATYGYTF; cdr3_nt: TGTGCCAGCAACGTAGGGGGGGGCGCAACCTATGGCTACACCTTC; v_call: TRBV28; clone_size: -; d_call: -; j_call: TRBJ1-2
cdr3_aa: CASSAQTTDTQYF; cdr3_nt: TGTGCCAGCAGCGCGCAGACTACAGATACGCAGTATTTT; v_call: TRBV9; clone_size: few; d_call: -; j_call: TRBJ2-3
cdr3_aa: CASSLAYMKQETQYF; cdr3_nt: TGTGCCAGCAGCTTGGCCTATATGAAACAAGAGACCCAGTACTTC; v_call: TRBV5-6; clone_size: few; d_call: -; j_call: TRBJ2-5
cdr3_aa: CASSLGQNTEAFF; cdr3_nt: TGTGCCAGCTCCCTGGGACAGAACACTGAAGCTTTCTTT; v_call: TRBV18; clone_size: -; d_call: -; j_call: TRBJ1-1
cdr3_aa: CASSPERGSTDTQYF; cdr3_nt: TGTGCCAGCAGCCCCGAGCGGGGTAGCACAGATACGCAGTATTTT; v_call: TRBV9; clone_size: -; d_call: TRBD2; j_call: TRBJ2-3
cdr3_aa: CASGPPTGSNQPQHF; cdr3_nt: TGTGCTAGTGGCCCACCTACAGGCAGCAATCAGCCCCAGCATTTT; v_call: TRBV12-5; clone_size: -; d_call: -; j_call: TRBJ1-5
cdr3_aa: CASSHGGQGNSPLHF; cdr3_nt: TGTGCCAGCTCACATGGGGGACAGGGTAATTCACCCCTCCACTTT; v_call: TRBV18; clone_size: -; d_call: TRBD1; j_call: TRBJ1-6
cdr3_aa: CASSLHDRGLYGYTF; cdr3_nt: TGTGCCAGCAGTCTCCACGACAGGGGACTCTATGGCTACACCTTC; v_call: TRBV27; clone_size: -; d_call: TRBD1; j_call: TRBJ1-2